These 20 T cell receptor beta chains originate from one sample sequenced in a study of tissue T cells after allogeneic stem cell transplantation. The time point denotes: mouse harvest day 14 after allogeneic transplant. Mouse grafts combined 10^7 T-cell-depleted bone marrow cells with 10^6 splenic CD5+ T cells. Using immunoSEQ multiplex PCR, the repertoire was profiled, and TCRdb retains in-frame clones only, with some absent. In the table there are 3,100 or so clones, around 45% of which are singletons. The sequenced sample was gut tissue. Source of these receptors: a female BALB/c mouse given C57BL/6 T cells with graft-versus-host disease after an allogeneic hematopoietic cell transplant.

This clone is hyperexpanded in the sample. The genes and germline here are from mouse. Other DNA variants within this sample encode the same CDR3. The DNA read from the CDR3 is TGTGCCAGCAGTGACCGGACAGGGAATGCTGAGCAGTTC. As protein: CASSDRTGNAEQF. The whole CDR3 protein reads CASSDRTGNAEQFF. The chain couples TRBV13-1 to TRBJ2-1, with 8 bases aligning to TRBD1. The CDR3 end lies 1 residue beyond the end of the read and is filled in from the germline J gene. The CDR3 covers 14 residues. Germline V gene data show CDR1 as NSHNY and CDR2 as SYGAGN. Losses at the gene ends were 2 bases for V and 5 bases for J; bases not matched to a gene: 3.

Regarding this clone: The genes are named according to mouse. The read terminates 1 residue before the CDR3 end, so the remaining end is supplied by the germline J gene. The same CDR3 is also encoded by other DNA sequences in this sample. The chain carries TRBV26 and TRBJ2-7; 8 positions agree with TRBD2. Per germline, CDR1 KGHPV and CDR2 FQNQEV (reference sequence). J gave up 4 bases and V 3 bases, and 2 bases lay outside the gene matches. This CDR3 is built from 13 residues. Partial CDR3 DNA: TGTGCCAGCAGTCTCTCTGGGGGGTATGAACAGTAC. Translation gives CASSLSGGYEQY. The entire CDR3 is CASSLSGGYEQYF.

For this clone: Gene names refer to mouse genes. Sequencing ends 1 residue short of the CDR3 end; the germline J gene provides the rest. The V and J genes are TRBV17 and TRBJ2-3; D tentatively reads TRBD1 or TRBD2 (5 bases each). In germline, CDR1 is MNHDT, CDR2 YYDKIL. Trimming cost V 3 bases and J 1 base, with 8 bases left between them. This CDR3 has 14 residues. The CDR3 reads CASSSPGGAETLYF. The DNA read from the CDR3 is TGTGCTAGCAGTAGCCCGGGGGGTGCAGAAACGCTGTAT.

This clone was detected a few times. Gene names and germline refer to mouse. With the read ending 1 residue before the CDR3 end, the germline J gene is used to fill in that end. This rearrangement joins TRBV26 to TRBJ2-2; no clear D. Per germline, CDR1 KGHPV and CDR2 FQNQEV (reference sequence). V dropped 2 bases and J dropped 6 bases, with 10 bases sitting between them. The CDR3 length is 14 residues. Here the CDR3 reads CASSLNGKSGQLYF. The CDR3 DNA, read in part, is TGTGCCAGCAGTCTGAATGGGAAATCCGGGCAGCTCTAC.

Points on this clone: Gene names are mouse gene names. The CDR3 is cut off 1 residue early in the read; its end comes from the germline J gene. The chain combines TRBV12-2 with TRBJ2-7; 10 bases line up with TRBD1. The junction had 4 bases not matched to a gene; V was cut back by 0 bases and J by 0 bases. Germline V gives CDR1 SGHLS, CDR2 HYDKME. CDR3 length: 16 amino acids. CDR3 in amino acids: CASSLDRGQGSYEQYF. The sequenced part of the CDR3 DNA is TGTGCCAGCTCTCTCGACAGGGGGCAGGGCTCCTATGAACAGTAC.

Turning to this clone: Mouse germline and gene names are used. The CDR3 is cut off 1 residue early in the read; its end comes from the germline J gene. The chain joins TRBV3 to TRBJ2-7; 9 nucleotides match TRBD2. Germline CDR1 and CDR2: SNHLY and FYNGKV (reference sequence). The CDR3 has 14 residues. After removal of 2 bases from V and 5 bases from J, the junction contained 4 bases not matched to a gene. The covered CDR3 bases are TGTGCCAGCAGCTTAAATGGGGGGGCCCATGAACAGTAC. It yields the protein CASSLNGGAHEQY. The whole CDR3 sequence reads CASSLNGGAHEQYF.

Comment on this clone: The genes and germline here are from mouse. Read data end 1 residue before the CDR3 end; the end is taken from the germline J gene. This sequence joins TRBV12-1 and TRBJ1-1, with unresolved D. The germline V gene has CDR1 SGHSN and CDR2 HYEKVE. This CDR3 spans 14 amino acids. Trimming took 0 bases from V and 4 from J, leaving 11 bases between them. CDR3 in amino acids: CASSLEGGVTEVFF. CDR3 DNA (partial): TGTGCCAGCTCTCTCGAAGGCGGGGTCACAGAAGTCTTC.

Regarding this clone: Genes and germline are mouse. The read ends 1 residue shy of where the CDR3 ends; the end is completed using the germline J gene. The chain links TRBV26 to TRBJ1-1; 8 bases map to TRBD1. This CDR3 has 11 residues. CDR1 is KGHPV and CDR2 is FQNQEV in the germline V gene (reference sequence). V was clipped by 4 bases and J by 8 bases; unmatched bases: 0. The CDR3 spells CASSRTGEVFF. CDR3 bases read: TGTGCCAGCAGTCGGACAGGGGAAGTCTTC.

On this clone itself: Gene names and germline match the mouse. From the germline J gene comes the end of the CDR3, since the read stops 1 residue before it. The V and J genes are TRBV23 and TRBJ2-1; whether TRBD2, the table's D call, matches the DNA was not checked. From germline, CDR1 is KGHTA and CDR2 FQNQQP. The CDR3 has 15 amino acids. The CDR3 spells CSSSQDWGGYAEQFF. Incomplete CDR3 DNA: TGCTCCAGCAGTCAAGACTGGGGGGGCTATGCTGAGCAGTTC.

This clone counts as large. Gene names denote mouse genes. From the germline J gene comes the end of the CDR3, since the read stops 1 residue before it. The chain couples TRBV4 to TRBJ2-2; TRBD1 aligns across 9 bases. The germline gives CDR1 LGHDT, CDR2 YNNKQL (reference sequence). The CDR3 totals 14 residues. V dropped 5 bases and J dropped 2; count of bases not matched to a gene: 0. The CDR3 is CASSGTGNTGQLYF. CDR3 bases read: TGTGCCAGCAGCGGGACAGGGAACACCGGGCAGCTCTAC.

As for this clone: Gene names are mouse gene names. The read finishes 1 residue shy of the CDR3 end, and the germline J gene is used to complete it. The gene calls are TRBV26 and TRBJ2-4; D not resolved. The CDR3 has 12 amino acids. The ends were cut back, 7 bases at V and 0 bases at J, with 5 bases in the middle. Germline V lookup: CDR1 KGHPV, CDR2 FQNQEV (reference sequence). CDR3: CASKSSQNTLYF. The sequenced part of the CDR3 DNA is TGTGCCAGCAAAAGTAGTCAAAACACCTTGTAC.

The table lists this clone with a few counts. All gene names here are mouse names. The CDR3 end lies 1 residue beyond the end of the read and is filled in from the germline J gene. The chain joins TRBV26 to TRBJ1-4; D unclear. The CDR3 runs to 15 residues. Germline V gene sequence: CDR1 KGHPV, CDR2 FQNQEV (reference sequence). The V end lost 3 bases, the J end lost 3 bases, and 11 bases lay between the germline ends. The CDR3 is CASSLVGTTNERLFF. CDR3 DNA, as far as it was read: TGTGCCAGCAGTCTCGTGGGTACGACCAACGAAAGATTATTT.

As to this clone: Gene names follow the mouse nomenclature. With the read ending 1 residue before the CDR3 end, the germline J gene is used to fill in that end. V and J are TRBV19 and TRBJ1-1; maybe TRBD1 (5 bases). The CDR3 consists of 15 residues. The germline V gene has CDR1 FNHDT and CDR2 SITEND (reference sequence). The V and J ends lost 1 base and 0 bases respectively, with 10 bases between them. The CDR3 here is CASSIWGNANTEVFF. The covered CDR3 bases are TGTGCCAGCAGTATATGGGGGAATGCAAACACAGAAGTCTTC.

This clone is deemed large. Each gene name is a mouse one. The DNA ends 1 residue before the CDR3 does, and the rest of the CDR3 is filled in from the germline J gene. The chain is built from TRBV13-1 and TRBJ2-7; no clear D gene. The CDR3 sequence is 12 residues long. V dropped 6 bases and J dropped 3 bases, with 10 bases sitting between them. The germline gives CDR1 NSHNY, CDR2 SYGAGN. The DNA read from the CDR3 is TGTGCCAGCACCTCCGGGAGCTATGAACAGTAC. This codes for CASTSGSYEQY. The entire CDR3 sequence reads CASTSGSYEQYF.

Comments on this clone: These gene names are mouse names. The CDR3 end falls 1 residue outside the read, so it is completed with the germline J gene. The chain employs TRBV29 and TRBJ1-2; TRBD1 might be the D (5 bases). V gave up 0 bases and J gave up 0 bases, with 8 bases separating them. The CDR3 covers 15 residues. The germline CDR1 and CDR2 sequences are MSHET and SYDVDS. The CDR3 bases that were read are TGTGCTAGCAGTTTATCAGGGGCAGCAAACTCCGACTACACC. This sequence encodes CASSLSGAANSDYT. The entire CDR3 protein is CASSLSGAANSDYTF.

Details on this clone: Gene names are mouse gene names. The sequence runs out 1 residue before the end of the CDR3; the remainder is reconstructed from the germline J gene. The chain employs TRBV16 and TRBJ2-5; 10 positions match TRBD2. The length of the CDR3 is 15 residues. Germline V gene sequence: CDR1 SGHSA, CDR2 FRNQAP. V was pared by 5 bases and J by 2 bases, with 4 bases of the junction left unmatched. CDR3 region: CASSPRLGGQDTQYF. The CDR3 DNA, read in part, is TGTGCAAGCAGCCCCCGACTGGGGGGCCAAGACACCCAGTAC.

This clone was counted between two and nine times. Gene and germline names: mouse. The read halts 1 residue ahead of the CDR3 end, with the missing end drawn from the germline J gene. The chain employs TRBV1 and TRBJ2-7; TRBD1 aligns across 9 bases. Germline-derived CDR1 and CDR2 are NSQYPW and LRSPGD (reference sequence). CDR3 length: 12 residues. J was trimmed by 5 bases and V by 4 bases; bases with no gene match: 0. The CDR3 bases that were read are TGCACCTGCAGTGGGACAGGGGATGAACAGTAC. It yields the protein CTCSGTGDEQY. From start to end, the CDR3 is CTCSGTGDEQYF.

In regard to this clone: Germline and genes here are mouse. Read data end 1 residue before the CDR3 end; the end is taken from the germline J gene. V is TRBV26 and J is TRBJ2-2; 7 bases align to TRBD1. Germline values: CDR1 KGHPV, CDR2 FQNQEV (reference sequence). This CDR3 has 13 amino acids. V shed 6 bases, J shed 4 bases, and the junction held 2 bases outside the gene matches. The CDR3 loop reads CASRHRGTGQLYF. CDR3 DNA (partial): TGTGCCAGCAGGCACAGGGGCACCGGGCAGCTCTAC.

Turning to this clone: The genes are named according to mouse. The DNA ends 1 residue before the CDR3 does, and the rest of the CDR3 is filled in from the germline J gene. The chain combines TRBV16 with TRBJ2-1, with D possibly being TRBD1 or TRBD2 (5 bases each). V gave up 4 bases and J gave up 1 base, with 11 bases separating them. Germline V CDR1 and CDR2: SGHSA, FRNQAP. The CDR3 spans 15 residues. CDR3 DNA (partial): TGTGCAAGCAGCTCCCCGCGGGGGAACTATGCTGAGCAGTTC. This gives the protein CASSSPRGNYAEQF. The whole CDR3 protein is CASSSPRGNYAEQFF. The full variable domain, completed using reference TRBV16 and TRBJ2-1, is NAGVIQTPRHKVTGKGQEATLWCEPISGHSAVFWYRQTIVQGLEFLTYFRNQAPIDDSGMPKERFSAQMPNQSHSTLKIQSTQPQDSAVYLCASSSPRGNYAEQFFGPGTRLTVL.

For this clone: Gene and germline names: mouse. The read gets to within 1 residue of the CDR3 end, and the germline J gene fills in the rest. The V gene is TRBV12-2, the J gene TRBJ2-7, with D maybe TRBD1 (5 bases). Germline CDR1 reads SGHLS; CDR2 reads HYDKME. Trimming removed 2 bases from V and 4 bases from J, with 8 bases in between. The CDR3 loop spans 12 amino acids. The chain's CDR3 is CASSHQGYEQYF. The CDR3 DNA, read in part, is TGTGCCAGCTCTCATCAGGGTTATGAACAGTAC.